This TCR beta chain was retrieved from a study of T cell responses to AZD1222 COVID-19 vaccine. This table comes from immunoSEQ multiplex PCR, and its TCRdb copy is limited to in-frame clones, with some not included. The sample lists over 130,000 clones; 70% to 90% were seen once. Germline V gives CDR1 SGDLS, CDR2 YYNGEE. The CDR3 totals 20 residues. V was cut by 3 bases and J by 5 bases, with 30 bases left in between. A remark on this clone: Its antigen is unknown.

Broader study findings: Only a handful of people who got AZD1222 tested seropositive at baseline. Increases in Spike-specific TCR breadth and depth were seen after two AZD1222 doses. No day 14 peak samples; only post-peak repertoires were characterized. Unmutated variant regions are reportedly the target of nearly half of TCRs that are spike-specific.

The sample was peripheral blood, taken on day 0 of AZD1222 vaccination. This clonotype was sampled from an adult in good health. V gene TRBV9 combines with J gene TRBJ1-5, with unresolved D. CDR3: CASSDPDPPSTRSGDQPQHF. The CDR3 nucleotides read TGTGCCAGCAGCGACCCGGATCCCCCCTCCACCCGCTCTGGGGATCAGCCCCAGCATTTT.